One sample yielded the 18 T cell receptor beta chains listed below, sequenced in a study of a mutant IDH1 vaccine in newly diagnosed glioma. Stated time point: week 35, safety follow-up. The vaccine gave 300 ug of a 20-mer mutant IDH1 peptide subcutaneously per dose. TCRdb's table, derived via immunoSEQ multiplex PCR, lists solely in-frame clones and lacks some. Here the sample spans approximately 66,000 clones, about 85% being singletons. Antigens of these TCRs are unknown. The starting material was PBMCs, obtained from a glioma patient whose treatment included an IDH1 peptide vaccine. These receptors originate from a man aged 25-45 years with glioma.

The chain combines TRBV10-3 with TRBJ1-5; D unclear. CDR1 and CDR2 (germline): ENHRY, SYGVKD. CDR3 length: 15 residues. V shed 0 bases and J shed 0 bases, with 6 bases lying between them. In DNA, the CDR3 is TGTGCCATCAGTGAGTCGGGTTATAGCAATCAGCCCCAGCATTTT. As protein: CAISESGYSNQPQHF.

The chain joins TRBV11-3 to TRBJ2-1; D is ambiguous. Trimming removed 3 bases at V and 8 bases at J, with 5 bases between. The CDR3 is 11 amino acids. Germline assignment: CDR1 SGHNT and CDR2 YENEEA. The CDR3 region is CASSFDDEQFF. The CDR3 DNA reads TGTGCCAGCAGCTTTGACGATGAGCAGTTCTTC. Complete variable domain (other parts from reference TRBV11-3 and TRBJ2-1): EAGVVQSPRYKIIEKKQPVAFWCNPISGHNTLYWYLQNLGQGPELLIRYENEEAVDDSQLPKDRFSAERLKGVDSTLKIQPAELGDSAVYLCASSFDDEQFFGPGTRLTVL.

The gene calls are TRBV7-9 and TRBJ2-3; D call uncertain. This CDR3 region has 13 residues. Germline loops: CDR1 SEHNR, CDR2 FQNEAQ (reference sequence). The V end lost 5 bases, the J end lost 4 bases, and 10 bases lay between the germline ends. In nucleotides, the CDR3 is TGTGCCAGCAGCCCGAGCCCCCCAGATACGCAGTATTTT. This sequence encodes CASSPSPPDTQYF.

V is TRBV11-2 and J is TRBJ1-1, with D possibly TRBD1 on 5 matching bases. Trimming took off 6 bases at V and 1 base at J, with 12 bases between the two ends. The CDR3 runs to 14 residues. The germline V gene has CDR1 SGHAT and CDR2 FQNNGV. The CDR3 coding sequence is TGTGCCAGCAGTTTGGGGGGTGGGAACACTGAAGCTTTCTTT. Its translation: CASSLGGGNTEAFF. The full variable domain, in which reference TRBV11-2 and TRBJ1-1 provide the parts outside the CDR3, is EAGVAQSPRYKIIEKRQSVAFWCNPISGHATLYWYQQILGQGPKLLIQFQNNGVVDDSQLPKDRFSAERLKGVDSTLKIQPAKLEDSAVYLCASSLGGGNTEAFFGQGTRLTVV.

The chain recombines TRBV18 with TRBJ1-2; 7 bases map to TRBD1. V was clipped by 3 bases and J by 8 bases; unmatched bases: 6. Germline CDR1 KGHSH, CDR2 LQKENI. The CDR3 is 13 residues long. CDR3 DNA sequence: TGTGCCAGCTCACCCGACAGGGCCGGCGGCTACACCTTC. This translates into CASSPDRAGGYTF.

As DNA, the CDR3 is TGTGCCAGCAGTTACGGGGGAGGGGTCGCCTACAATGAGCAGTTCTTC. Protein sequence: CASSYGGGVAYNEQFF. The chain couples TRBV6-5 to TRBJ2-1; 7 positions agree with TRBD2. V trimming: 2 bases; J trimming: 2 bases; junction bases outside the gene matches: 6. This CDR3 is 16 amino acids long. Germline V CDR1 and CDR2: MNHEY, SVGAGI.

This chain joins TRBV28 and TRBJ1-5; D uncertain. CDR1 and CDR2 (germline): MDHEN, SYDVKM. V dropped 2 bases and J dropped 3 bases, with 5 bases sitting between them. This CDR3 has 13 amino acids. In DNA form, the CDR3 reads TGTGCCAGCAGTTTACCTTTCAATCAGCCCCAGCATTTT. Its translation is CASSLPFNQPQHF.

The J gene is TRBJ2-3, the V gene TRBV5-4, with 7 bases identical to TRBD2. Germline V gives CDR1 SGHNT, CDR2 YYREEE (reference sequence). The CDR3 has 15 residues. J was trimmed by 6 bases and V by 3 bases; bases with no gene match: 10. CDR3 in DNA: TGTGCCAGCAGCTCAGACCTTCGGGGAGGGGATACGCAGTATTTT. Encoded protein: CASSSDLRGGDTQYF.

This chain links TRBV11-2 with TRBJ2-2; D may be TRBD2 (6 bases). V was trimmed by 6 bases and J by 3 bases, leaving 14 bases between them. There are 15 residues in the CDR3. The germline V gene has CDR1 SGHAT and CDR2 FQNNGV. The chain's CDR3 is CASRLGLADTGELFF. CDR3 in DNA: TGTGCCAGCAGGTTGGGACTGGCGGACACCGGGGAGCTGTTTTTT.

The rearrangement joins TRBV9 to TRBJ1-6, with TRBD1 as a possible D gene (5 bases). The V gene's germline CDR1 is SGDLS and CDR2 YYNGEE. This CDR3 comprises 16 residues. The V gene lost 0 bases and the J gene lost 3 bases, with 10 bases spanning the gap. CDR3 coding DNA: TGTGCCAGCAGCGTAGATGACAGCCTCTATAATTCACCCCTCCACTTT. Protein sequence: CASSVDDSLYNSPLHF.

This sequence joins TRBV6-1 and TRBJ2-2, with D possibly matching TRBD2 (5 bases). V was clipped by 3 bases and J by 0 bases, with 23 bases between them. The CDR3 contains 20 residues. Germline loops: CDR1 MNHNS, CDR2 SASEGT. The CDR3 DNA reads as TGTGCCAGCAGTGATGGGAGATATAGACCTGGGCACCCGAACACCGGGGAGCTGTTTTTT. It translates to CASSDGRYRPGHPNTGELFF.

The J gene is TRBJ2-3, the V gene TRBV7-9, with D perhaps TRBD1 (7 bases). The CDR3 is made up of 13 amino acids. The germline V gene encodes CDR1 SEHNR and CDR2 FQNEAQ (reference sequence). The CDR3 DNA reads as TGTGTCGCGCAGGGGGGTTACACAGATACGCAGTATTTT. The encoded protein is CVAQGGYTDTQYF. The whole variable domain, remainder taken from reference TRBV7-9 and TRBJ2-3, is DTGVSQNPRHKITKRGQNVTFRCDPISEHNRLYWYRQTLGQGPEFLTYFQNEAQLEKSRLLSDRFSAERPKGSFSTLEIQRTEQGDSAMYLCVAQGGYTDTQYFGPGTRLTVL.

This chain joins TRBV27 and TRBJ2-1; D is possibly TRBD1 (6 bases). V lost 3 bases, J lost 2 bases, and 11 bases lay in between. This CDR3 contains 15 residues. Germline V gene sequence: CDR1 MNHEY, CDR2 SMNVEV (reference sequence). This CDR3 reads CASSLLQGAYNEQFF. The CDR3 bases are TGTGCCAGCAGTTTGCTACAGGGAGCCTACAATGAGCAGTTCTTC.

J is TRBJ2-7 and V is TRBV28, with TRBD2 identical over 9 bases. The germline V gene encodes CDR1 MDHEN and CDR2 SYDVKM. With V trimmed by 3 bases and J by 0 bases, 6 bases remained unmatched. The CDR3 sequence is 16 residues long. CDR3 region: CASSFSLAGLSYEQYF. The CDR3 region has the DNA TGTGCCAGCAGTTTTAGTCTAGCGGGGCTCTCCTACGAGCAGTACTTC.

This clone was recorded only once. This chain links TRBV1 with TRBJ2-7; the DNA was not used to check the table's D call, TRBD2. TRBV1 is given as a pseudogene. This CDR3 is built from 19 residues. This CDR3 reads CTSSHLTPNGRGSLYEQYF. DNA of the CDR3: TGCACCAGCAGCCACCTGACTCCCAACGGCCGGGGGTCTCTTTACGAGCAGTACTTC.

This clone was picked up one time. This chain joins TRBV18 and TRBJ2-1; D ambiguous. The CDR3 loop spans 15 amino acids. Germline values: CDR1 KGHSH, CDR2 LQKENI. V lost 0 bases and J 4 bases, leaving 10 bases between the germline ends. CDR3 in amino acids: CASSPPGYTYNEQFF. CDR3 bases: TGTGCCAGCTCACCACCTGGGTACACATACAATGAGCAGTTCTTC.

This chain uses TRBV29-1 with TRBJ2-4, with D uncertain. V lost 5 bases to trimming and J lost 6 bases, with 14 bases between them. The CDR3 covers 13 residues. Germline V lookup: CDR1 SQVTM, CDR2 ANQGSEA. This CDR3 is CSVRGVLANIQYF. The CDR3 DNA reads as TGCAGCGTTCGTGGGGTATTGGCAAACATTCAGTACTTC.

This sequence joins TRBV30 and TRBJ2-6, with D possibly matching TRBD2 (6 bases). CDR1 GTSNPN and CDR2 SVGIG come from the germline V gene (reference sequence). The germline V and J ends were trimmed by 3 bases and 4 bases, with 13 bases remaining between them. The CDR3 sequence is 15 residues long. Written as DNA, the CDR3 is TGTGCCTGGAGCGGGGGACCAGGGGGGGCCAACGTCCTGACTTTC. Protein sequence: CAWSGGPGGANVLTF.